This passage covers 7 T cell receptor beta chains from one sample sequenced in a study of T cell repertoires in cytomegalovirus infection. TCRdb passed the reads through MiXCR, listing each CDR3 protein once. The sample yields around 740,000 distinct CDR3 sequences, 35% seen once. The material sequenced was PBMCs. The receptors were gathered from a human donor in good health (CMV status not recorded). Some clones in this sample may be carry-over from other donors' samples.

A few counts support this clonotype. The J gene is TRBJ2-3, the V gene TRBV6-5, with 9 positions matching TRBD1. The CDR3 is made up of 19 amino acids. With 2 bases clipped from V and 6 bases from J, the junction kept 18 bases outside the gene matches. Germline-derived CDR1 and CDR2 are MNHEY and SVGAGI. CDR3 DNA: TGTGCCAGCAGTTACGCTGACCCCTACTCCGGGACAGGGTGGGATACGCAGTATTTT. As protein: CASSYADPYSGTGWDTQYF.

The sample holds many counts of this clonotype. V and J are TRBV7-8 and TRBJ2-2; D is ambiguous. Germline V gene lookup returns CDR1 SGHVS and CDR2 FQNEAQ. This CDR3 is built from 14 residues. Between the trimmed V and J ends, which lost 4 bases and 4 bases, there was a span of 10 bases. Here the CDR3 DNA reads TGTGCCAGCAGCTATTCTTCCCGCACCGGGGAGCTGTTTTTT. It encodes CASSYSSRTGELFF.

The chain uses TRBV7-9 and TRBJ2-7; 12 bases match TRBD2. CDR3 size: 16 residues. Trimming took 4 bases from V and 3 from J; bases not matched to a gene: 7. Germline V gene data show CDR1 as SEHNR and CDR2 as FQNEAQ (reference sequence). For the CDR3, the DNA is TGTGCCAGCAGCTCCACTAGCGGGAGGTTCTTCTACGAGCAGTACTTC. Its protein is CASSSTSGRFFYEQYF.

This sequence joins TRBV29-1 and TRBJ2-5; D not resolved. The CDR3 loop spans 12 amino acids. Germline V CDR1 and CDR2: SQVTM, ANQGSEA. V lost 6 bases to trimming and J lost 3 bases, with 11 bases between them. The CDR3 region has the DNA TGCAGCGTCCAGGACCGCAAAGAGACCCAGTACTTC. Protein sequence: CSVQDRKETQYF.

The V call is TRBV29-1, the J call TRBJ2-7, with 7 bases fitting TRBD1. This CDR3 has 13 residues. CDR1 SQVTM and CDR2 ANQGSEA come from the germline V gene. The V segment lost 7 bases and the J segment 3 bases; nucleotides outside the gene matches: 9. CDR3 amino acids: CSARQGLNYEQYF. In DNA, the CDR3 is TGCAGCGCCCGACAGGGATTAAACTACGAGCAGTACTTC.

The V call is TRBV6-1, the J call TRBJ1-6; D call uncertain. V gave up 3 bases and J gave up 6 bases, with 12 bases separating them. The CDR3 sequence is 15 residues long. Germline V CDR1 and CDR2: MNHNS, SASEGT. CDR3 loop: CASSDRDFGNSPLHF. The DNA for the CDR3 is TGTGCCAGCAGTGACCGGGATTTCGGTAATTCACCCCTCCACTTT.

In DNA form, the CDR3 reads TGCGCCAGCAGCACCGAAACGGGACAGGGAATCTTCGATGAGCAGTTCTTC. The encoded protein is CASSTETGQGIFDEQFF. The gene calls are TRBV5-1 and TRBJ2-1, with TRBD1 matching 9 bases. The length of the CDR3 is 17 residues. Per germline, CDR1 SGHRS and CDR2 YFSETQ. V trimming: 4 bases; J trimming: 8 bases; junction bases outside the gene matches: 16.